Listed here are 18 T cell receptor beta chains from one sample, sequenced in a study of identical twins. In TCRdb, the 5' RACE reads were re-called with MiXCR into one record per CDR3 protein. The repertoire holds roughly 690,000 distinct CDR3 sequences, with around 6% as singletons. The sequencing input was naive T cells sorted from blood. These receptor sequences come from a man between 18 and 35 years old in good health.

This clonotype was seen just once. J is TRBJ2-2 and V is TRBV2; unclear D gene. This CDR3 has 14 residues. Germline lookup yields CDR1 SNHLY and CDR2 FYNNEI. Trimming took off 4 bases at V and 2 bases at J, with 8 bases between the two ends. The CDR3 region is CASSVLGNTGELFF. The CDR3 DNA follows: TGTGCCAGCAGTGTTTTGGGTAACACCGGGGAGCTGTTTTTT. Looking up the rest from reference TRBV2 and TRBJ2-2 gives the full variable domain: EPEVTQTPSHQVTQMGQEVILRCVPISNHLYFYWYRQILGQKVEFLVSFYNNEISEKSEIFDDQFSVERPDGSNFTLKIRSTKLEDSAMYFCASSVLGNTGELFFGEGSRLTVL.

V usage is TRBV4-3 and J usage is TRBJ1-4; D unresolved. The germline gives CDR1 LGHNA, CDR2 YSLEER. CDR3 length: 13 residues. V lost 5 bases and J lost 8, with 12 bases in between. The CDR3 coding sequence is TGCGCCAGCAGCGGTCAGACCCGAGAAAAACTGTTTTTT. It yields the protein CASSGQTREKLFF.

This clonotype was observed many times. The chain joins TRBV12-3 or TRBV12-4 to TRBJ2-1; the match to TRBD2 covers 12 bases. The junction had 5 bases not matched to a gene; V was cut back by 1 base and J by 4 bases. This CDR3 contains 17 residues. CDR3 sequence reads: CASSLGQTSGGYNEQFF. The DNA of the CDR3 is TGTGCCAGCAGTTTAGGGCAGACTAGCGGGGGTTACAATGAGCAGTTCTTC.

In its sample, this clonotype was seen many times. Here the CDR3 DNA reads TGCGCCAGCAGCCCTATCGGACAGAACTATGGCTACACCTTC. Its translation: CASSPIGQNYGYTF. This chain uses TRBV5-1 with TRBJ1-2; weak D call: TRBD1 (6 bases). V was shortened by 4 bases and J by 2 bases, with 12 bases between the two germline ends. Germline V gene sequence: CDR1 SGHRS, CDR2 YFSETQ. The CDR3 is 14 residues long.

This clonotype was seen many times. The rearrangement uses TRBV19 and TRBJ2-1; the D call may be TRBD1 or TRBD2 (5 bases each). The CDR3 has 16 residues. Germline lookup yields CDR1 LNHDA and CDR2 SQIVND (reference sequence). V gave up 4 bases and J gave up 2 bases, with 15 bases separating them. The CDR3 sequence is CASSNLRGRPYNEQFF. The DNA of the CDR3 is TGTGCCAGTAGTAATTTGAGGGGACGTCCCTACAATGAGCAGTTCTTC. Full variable domain (rest looked up from reference TRBV19 and TRBJ2-1): DGGITQSPKYLFRKEGQNVTLSCEQNLNHDAMYWYRQDPGQGLRLIYYSQIVNDFQKGDIAEGYSVSREKKESFPLTVTSAQKNPTAFYLCASSNLRGRPYNEQFFGPGTRLTVL.

This clonotype appeared a few times. The chain joins TRBV5-1 to TRBJ1-4; tentatively, D is TRBD1 (5 bases). CDR3 size: 15 residues. CDR1 and CDR2 (germline): SGHRS, YFSETQ. V lost 3 bases and J 8 bases, leaving 17 bases between the germline ends. The CDR3 protein is CASSSTRGRKEKLFF. The CDR3 DNA is TGCGCCAGCAGCTCAACGAGGGGAAGGAAAGAAAAACTGTTTTTT.

The CDR3 DNA is TGTGCCAGCAGTTTAGGGTGGGAGCAATACGAGCAGTACTTC. Residues: CASSLGWEQYEQYF. The chain is built from TRBV28 and TRBJ2-7; D may be TRBD2 (5 bases). The CDR3 is made up of 14 amino acids. Germline CDR1 reads MDHEN; CDR2 reads SYDVKM. The V gene lost 2 bases and the J gene lost 4 bases, with 12 bases spanning the gap. The full variable domain, completed using reference TRBV28 and TRBJ2-7, is DVKVTQSSRYLVKRTGEKVFLECVQDMDHENMFWYRQDPGLGLRLIYFSYDVKMKEKGDIPEGYSVSREKKERFSLILESASTNQTSMYLCASSLGWEQYEQYFGPGTRLTVT.

This clonotype was detected only a few times. This CDR3 fails to terminate in the conserved phenylalanine or tryptophan, so it likely reflects a read error. Because the CDR3's place on the DNA is in doubt, the DNA is left out and the CDR3 is given as listed by TCRdb. This chain uses TRBV7-9 with TRBJ2-1. CDR1 is SEHNR and CDR2 is FQNEAQ in the germline V gene (reference sequence). Both ends counted, the CDR3 spans 10 residues. The CDR3 protein is CASSLIRISS.

The table lists this clonotype with a few counts. The chain couples TRBV29-1 to TRBJ2-7, with 12 bases lining up with TRBD2. CDR3 length: 15 amino acids. Germline V gene sequence: CDR1 SQVTM, CDR2 ANQGSEA. The V segment lost 4 bases and the J segment 6 bases; nucleotides outside the gene matches: 10. CDR3 in DNA: TGCAGCGTTGGACAGGGAGCGACTAGCGGGAGCGAGCAGTACTTC. Its translation is CSVGQGATSGSEQYF.

This clonotype was seen at least ten times. The chain joins TRBV12-3 or TRBV12-4 to TRBJ1-5, with TRBD1 matching 9 bases. The CDR3 covers 14 residues. The ends lost 8 bases at V and 9 bases at J; junction bases unmatched: 11. Written as DNA, the CDR3 is TGTGCCAGCTCGGGGCGACAGGGGGTGAGGCCCCAGCATTTT. Its translation is CASSGRQGVRPQHF.

There are many counts of this clonotype. The gene calls are TRBV15 and TRBJ1-5; D is undetermined. CDR3 length: 15 residues. The V and J ends lost 4 bases and 1 base respectively, with 11 bases between them. Germline CDR1 reads LNHNV; CDR2 reads YYDKDF (reference sequence). This CDR3 is CATSMDPLSNQPQHF. CDR3 in DNA: TGTGCCACCAGCATGGACCCTTTAAGCAATCAGCCCCAGCATTTT.

This clonotype was recorded many times. The chain couples TRBV20-1 to TRBJ2-7; TRBD2 agrees at 8 bases. This CDR3 spans 15 amino acids. V shed 6 bases, J shed 0 bases, and the junction held 10 bases outside the gene matches. CDR1 is DFQATT, CDR2 SNEGSKA, per germline (reference sequence). The CDR3 nucleotides are TGCAGTGCCTCCTCCACCGGGACTAGCTCCTACGAGCAGTACGTC. This sequence encodes CSASSTGTSSYEQYV.

This clonotype has at least ten counts. The chain has TRBV29-1 and TRBJ1-2, with D possibly being TRBD1 (6 bases). V lost 0 bases to trimming and J lost 4 bases, with 9 bases between them. The CDR3 has 13 amino acids. Germline-derived CDR1 and CDR2 are SQVTM and ANQGSEA. The CDR3: CSVEDQGIYGYTF. Written as DNA, the CDR3 is TGCAGCGTTGAAGATCAGGGGATCTATGGCTACACCTTC.

The V gene is TRBV20-1, the J gene TRBJ2-1; D is perhaps TRBD1 or TRBD2 (6 bases each). V lost 6 bases, J lost 4 bases, and 16 bases lay in between. CDR3 size: 14 residues. Looked up from germline, CDR1 is DFQATT and CDR2 is SNEGSKA (reference sequence). CDR3 sequence reads: CSAVGGLIYNEQFF. DNA of the CDR3: TGCAGTGCCGTAGGGGGACTTATTTACAATGAGCAGTTCTTC.

J is TRBJ2-3 and V is TRBV20-1; 10 bases agree with TRBD2. The CDR3 totals 15 residues. Germline values: CDR1 DFQATT, CDR2 SNEGSKA (reference sequence). With V trimmed by 3 bases and J by 4 bases, 7 bases remained unmatched. As DNA, the CDR3 is TGCAGTGCTAGCGGGGCTAGCGGGAGATCAGATACGCAGTATTTT. Protein sequence: CSASGASGRSDTQYF.

V and J are TRBV10-3 and TRBJ2-7; D gene uncertain. Trimming took off 1 base at V and 7 bases at J, with 11 bases between the two ends. There are 13 residues in the CDR3. CDR1 and CDR2 from the germline V gene are ENHRY and SYGVKD. CDR3 protein: CAISELGKGEQYF. CDR3 bases: TGTGCCATCAGTGAGTTAGGAAAAGGTGAGCAGTACTTC.

The rearrangement uses TRBV20-1 and TRBJ2-3; no reliable D call. V shed 0 bases and J shed 0 bases, with 10 bases lying between them. Germline CDR1 and CDR2: DFQATT and SNEGSKA (reference sequence). This CDR3 is 15 amino acids long. CDR3 coding DNA: TGCAGTGCTAGAGAGACCGTGTTTAGCACAGATACGCAGTATTTT. Its protein product is CSARETVFSTDTQYF.

The table lists this clonotype with many counts. This sequence joins TRBV3-1 and TRBJ2-3, with TRBD2 matching 8 bases. The germline gives CDR1 LGHDT, CDR2 YNNKEL (reference sequence). J lost 4 bases, V lost 6 bases, and 9 bases had no gene match. The CDR3 totals 15 residues. In DNA, the CDR3 is TGTGCCAGCAGGCTTAGCGGGAAGGTCGCAGATACGCAGTATTTT. Residues: CASRLSGKVADTQYF.